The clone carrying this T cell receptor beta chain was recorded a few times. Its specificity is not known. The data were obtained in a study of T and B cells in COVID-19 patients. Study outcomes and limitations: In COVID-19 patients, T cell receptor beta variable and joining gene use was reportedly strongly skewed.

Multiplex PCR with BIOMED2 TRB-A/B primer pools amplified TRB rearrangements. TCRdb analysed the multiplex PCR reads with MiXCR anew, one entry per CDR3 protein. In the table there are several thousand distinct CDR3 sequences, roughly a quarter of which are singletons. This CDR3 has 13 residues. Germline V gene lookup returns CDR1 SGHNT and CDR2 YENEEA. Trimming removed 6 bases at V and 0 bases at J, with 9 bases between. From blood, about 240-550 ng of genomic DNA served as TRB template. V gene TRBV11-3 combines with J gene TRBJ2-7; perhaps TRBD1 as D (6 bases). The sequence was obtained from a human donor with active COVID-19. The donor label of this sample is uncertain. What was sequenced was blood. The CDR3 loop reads CASSWDNSYEQYF. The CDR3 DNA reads TGTGCCAGCAGTTGGGACAACTCCTACGAGCAGTACTTC.